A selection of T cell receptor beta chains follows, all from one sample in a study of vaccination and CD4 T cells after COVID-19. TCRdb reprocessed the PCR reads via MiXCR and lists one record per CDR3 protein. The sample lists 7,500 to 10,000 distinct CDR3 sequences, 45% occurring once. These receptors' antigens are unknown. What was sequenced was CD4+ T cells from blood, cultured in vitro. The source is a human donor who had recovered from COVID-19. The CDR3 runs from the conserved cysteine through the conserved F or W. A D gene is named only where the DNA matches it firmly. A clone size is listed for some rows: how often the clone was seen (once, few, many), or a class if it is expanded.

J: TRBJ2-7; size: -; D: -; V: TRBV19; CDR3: CARAPELPAEQYF; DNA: TGTGCCAGGGCACCGGAACTACCGGCCGAGCAGTACTTC
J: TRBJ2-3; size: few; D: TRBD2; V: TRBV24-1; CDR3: CATSGLTSGRTDTQYF; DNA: TGTGCCACCAGTGGACTGACTAGCGGGAGGACAGATACGCAGTATTTT
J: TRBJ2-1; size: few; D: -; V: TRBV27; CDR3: CASKGTRASEQFF; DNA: TGTGCCAGCAAAGGGACCAGGGCATCTGAGCAGTTCTTC
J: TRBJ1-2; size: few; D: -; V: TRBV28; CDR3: CASSSATRQGANYGYTF; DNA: TGTGCCAGCAGTTCGGCCACCCGGCAGGGAGCTAACTATGGCTACACCTTC
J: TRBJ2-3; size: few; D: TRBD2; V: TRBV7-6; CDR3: CASSLGVAGGRDTQYF; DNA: TGTGCCAGCAGCTTAGGTGTAGCGGGAGGTCGCGATACGCAGTATTTT
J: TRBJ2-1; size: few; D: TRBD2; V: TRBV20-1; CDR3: CSADTGTRGVNEQFF; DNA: TGCAGTGCTGACACCGGGACCCGGGGGGTCAATGAGCAGTTCTTC
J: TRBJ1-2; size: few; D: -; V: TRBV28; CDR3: CASSLQGPDYGYTF; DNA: TGTGCCAGCAGTTTACAGGGTCCTGACTATGGCTACACCTTC
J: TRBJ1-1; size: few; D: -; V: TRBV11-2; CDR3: CASSPRGGTEAFF; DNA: TGTGCCAGCAGCCCCAGAGGGGGAACTGAAGCTTTCTTT
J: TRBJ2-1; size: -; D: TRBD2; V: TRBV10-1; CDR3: CASSKTSGGTYNEQFF; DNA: TGCGCCAGCAGCAAAACTAGCGGGGGGACTTACAATGAGCAGTTCTTC
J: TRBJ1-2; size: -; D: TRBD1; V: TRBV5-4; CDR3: CASSLQGAHGYTF; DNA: TGTGCCAGCAGCTTACAGGGGGCTCATGGCTACACCTTC
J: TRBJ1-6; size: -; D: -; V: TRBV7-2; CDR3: CASSFRTSGSPLHF; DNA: TGTGCCAGCAGCTTCAGGACATCCGGGTCACCCCTCCACTTT
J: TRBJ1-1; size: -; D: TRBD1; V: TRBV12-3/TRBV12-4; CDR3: CASSLGQGATEAFF; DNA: TGTGCCAGCAGTCTGGGACAGGGGGCCACTGAAGCTTTCTTT
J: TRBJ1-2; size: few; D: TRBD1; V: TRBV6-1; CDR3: CASTIQGTRDYGYTF; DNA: TGTGCCAGCACGATACAGGGGACCCGGGACTATGGCTACACCTTC
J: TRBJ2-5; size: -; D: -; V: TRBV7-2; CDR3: CASSWTGTPKKETQYF; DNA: TGTGCCAGCAGCTGGACCGGGACACCGAAGAAAGAGACCCAGTACTTC
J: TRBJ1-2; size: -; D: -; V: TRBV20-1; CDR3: CSARDLYVNRDYGYTF; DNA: TGCAGTGCTAGAGATCTATACGTCAATCGGGACTATGGCTACACCTTC
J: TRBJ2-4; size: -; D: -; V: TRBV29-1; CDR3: CSARETTGILAKNIQYF; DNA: TGCAGCGCACGCGAGACTACAGGCATACTAGCCAAAAACATTCAGTACTTC
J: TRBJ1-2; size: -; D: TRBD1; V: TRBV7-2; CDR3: CASSWGQYYGYTF; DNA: TGTGCCAGCAGCTGGGGACAGTATTATGGCTACACCTTC
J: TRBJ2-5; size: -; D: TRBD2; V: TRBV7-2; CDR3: CASSSPGGSETQYF; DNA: TGTGCCAGCAGCTCGCCGGGGGGGTCAGAGACCCAGTACTTC
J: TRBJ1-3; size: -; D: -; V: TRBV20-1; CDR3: CSAMDALSGNTIYF; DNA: TGCAGTGCTATGGACGCGCTCTCTGGAAACACCATATATTTT
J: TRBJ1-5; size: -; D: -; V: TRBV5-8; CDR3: CASSLEFGGFSNQPQHF; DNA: TGTGCCAGCAGCTTGGAGTTTGGCGGATTTAGCAATCAGCCCCAGCATTTT
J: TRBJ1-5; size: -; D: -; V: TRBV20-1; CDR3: CSASNSNQPQHF; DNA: TGCAGTGCCAGCAATAGCAATCAGCCCCAGCATTTT
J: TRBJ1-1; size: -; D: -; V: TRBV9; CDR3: CASSEGDEAFF; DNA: TGTGCCAGCAGCGAGGGGGATGAAGCTTTCTTT
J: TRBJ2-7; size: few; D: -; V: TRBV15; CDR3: CATSRERPTYEQYF; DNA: TGTGCCACCAGCAGAGAACGGCCAACCTACGAGCAGTACTTC
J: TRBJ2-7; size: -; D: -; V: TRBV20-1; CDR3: CSARDPRGRDEQYF; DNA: TGCAGTGCTAGAGACCCCAGGGGTCGCGACGAGCAGTACTTC
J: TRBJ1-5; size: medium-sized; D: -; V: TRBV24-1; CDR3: CATRQNNQPQHF; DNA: TGTGCCACCCGACAGAACAATCAGCCCCAGCATTTT
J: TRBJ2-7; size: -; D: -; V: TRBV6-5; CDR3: CASSYVIVRGPYEQYF; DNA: TGTGCCAGCAGTTACGTGATCGTTCGGGGTCCCTACGAGCAGTACTTC
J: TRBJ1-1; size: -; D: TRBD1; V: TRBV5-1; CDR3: CASSLAGQGSGTEAFF; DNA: TGCGCCAGCAGCTTGGCCGGACAGGGTTCGGGCACTGAAGCTTTCTTT
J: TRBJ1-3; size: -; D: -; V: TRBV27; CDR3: CASSSTAGNTIYF; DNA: TGTGCCAGCAGTTCGACAGCGGGAAACACCATATATTTT
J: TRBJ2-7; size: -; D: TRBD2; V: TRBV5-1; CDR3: CASSLMTGGRVDEQYF; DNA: TGCGCCAGCAGCTTGATGACGGGCGGGAGAGTGGACGAGCAGTACTTC
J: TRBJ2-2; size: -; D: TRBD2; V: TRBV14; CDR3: CASSQDASGRTGELFF; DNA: TGTGCCAGCAGCCAAGACGCCAGCGGGAGAACCGGGGAGCTGTTTTTT
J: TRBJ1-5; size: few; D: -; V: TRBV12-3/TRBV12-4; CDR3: CASRGGTSNQPQHF; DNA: TGTGCCAGCAGGGGGGGTACGAGCAATCAGCCCCAGCATTTT
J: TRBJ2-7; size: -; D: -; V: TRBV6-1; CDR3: CASSVRPVLSYEQYF; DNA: TGTGCCAGCAGTGTAAGACCCGTTCTCTCCTACGAGCAGTACTTC
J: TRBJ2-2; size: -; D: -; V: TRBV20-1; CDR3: CSARVTNTGELFF; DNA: TGCAGTGCTAGAGTAACAAACACCGGGGAGCTGTTTTTT
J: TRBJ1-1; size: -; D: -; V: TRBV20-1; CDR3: CSVRSGDTEAFF; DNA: TGCAGTGTCAGATCGGGGGACACTGAAGCTTTCTTT
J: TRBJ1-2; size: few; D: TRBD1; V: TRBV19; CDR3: CASRDRVYGYTF; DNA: TGTGCCAGTAGGGACAGGGTTTATGGCTACACCTTC
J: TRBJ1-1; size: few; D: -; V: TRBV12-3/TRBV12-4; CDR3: CATVTGGGEAFF; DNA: TGTGCCACCGTAACCGGGGGTGGGGAAGCTTTCTTT
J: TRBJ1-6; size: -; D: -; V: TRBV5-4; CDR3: CASSLGGNSPLHF; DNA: TGTGCCAGCAGCTTGGGAGGCAATTCACCCCTCCACTTT
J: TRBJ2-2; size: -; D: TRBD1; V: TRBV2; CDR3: CASTLRGTGNTGELFF; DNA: TGTGCCAGCACCCTCAGGGGGACAGGGAACACCGGGGAGCTGTTTTTT
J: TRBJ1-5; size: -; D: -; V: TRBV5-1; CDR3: CASSPTGSPQHF; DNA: TGCGCCAGCAGCCCCACAGGGTCGCCCCAGCATTTT
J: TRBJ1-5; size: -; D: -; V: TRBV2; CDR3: CASSVGGSESQPQHF; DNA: TGTGCCAGCAGTGTCGGAGGGTCGGAAAGTCAGCCCCAGCATTTT
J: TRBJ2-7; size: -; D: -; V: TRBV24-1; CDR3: CATSDGGMNEQYF; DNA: TGTGCCACCAGTGATGGGGGTATGAACGAGCAGTACTTC
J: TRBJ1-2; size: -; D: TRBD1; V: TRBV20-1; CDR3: CSARPHSGQAHYGYTF; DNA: TGCAGTGCTAGACCCCATTCGGGACAGGCCCACTATGGCTACACCTTC
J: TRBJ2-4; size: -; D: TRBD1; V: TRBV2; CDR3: CASSDDRGAKNIQYF; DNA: TGTGCCAGCAGTGACGACAGGGGGGCCAAAAACATTCAGTACTTC
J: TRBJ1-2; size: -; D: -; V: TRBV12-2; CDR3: CASRLAFGDEDGYTF; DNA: TGTGCAAGTCGCTTAGCATTCGGGGATGAGGATGGCTACACCTTC
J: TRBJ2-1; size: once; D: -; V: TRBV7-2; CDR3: CASSWTRGTTYNEQFF; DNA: TGTGCCAGCAGCTGGACTCGGGGGACGACCTACAATGAGCAGTTCTTC
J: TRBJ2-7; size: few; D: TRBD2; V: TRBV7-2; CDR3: CASSLSGGAPYEQYF; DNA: TGTGCCAGCAGCTTAAGCGGGGGGGCCCCCTACGAGCAGTACTTC
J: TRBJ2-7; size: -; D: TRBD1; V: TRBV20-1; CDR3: CSAGQASSSYEQYF; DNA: TGCAGTGCTGGACAGGCCTCTAGCTCCTACGAGCAGTACTTC
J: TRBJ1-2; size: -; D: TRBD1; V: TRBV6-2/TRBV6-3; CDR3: CASSSGQRLTNYGYTF; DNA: TGTGCCAGCAGTTCGGGACAGCGCCTCACTAACTATGGCTACACCTTC
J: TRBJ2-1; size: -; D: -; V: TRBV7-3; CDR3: CASSPTRVGGPSNQFF; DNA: TGTGCCAGCAGCCCTACCAGGGTGGGAGGTCCCTCCAACCAGTTCTTC
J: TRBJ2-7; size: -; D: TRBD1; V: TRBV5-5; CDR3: CASSLDWTGIGEQYF; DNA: TGTGCCAGCAGCTTAGATTGGACAGGGATCGGCGAGCAGTACTTC
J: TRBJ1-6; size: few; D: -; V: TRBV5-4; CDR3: CASSLPPGEGSPLHF; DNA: TGTGCCAGCAGCTTGCCGCCAGGGGAAGGGTCACCCCTCCACTTT